The entry below describes one T cell receptor (beta chain). Authors' data handling: From reference gene primer amplification, estimates of nucleated cell counts were derived. Repertoires were generated with immunoSEQ multiplex PCR, while TCRdb's copy carries only in-frame clones and drops some. From that table come the V and J calls and clone size; the DNA was used to work out D and trimming. This sample yields 200,000 to 250,000 clones, of which roughly 84% are seen a single time; about 3.6% belongs to the top ten. This entry belongs to a study of blood T cell repertoires in COVID-19. Study background: Acute and convalescent COVID-19 specimens originated in the United States, Italy and Spain. Sample material is recorded as cDNA or gDNA derived from T cells, B-cell-depleted T cells, or PBMCs.

The CDR3 spans 16 residues. Trimming removed 1 base from V and 6 bases from J, with 15 bases in between. The germline gives CDR1 SGHDN, CDR2 FVKESK. V is TRBV14 and J is TRBJ2-2; D possibly corresponds to TRBD1 (5 bases). The receptor comes from a woman aged 80 or over with acute or convalescent COVID-19. The sequencing input was peripheral blood. The CDR3 here is CASSQGVQGLAGELFF. CDR3 sequence (DNA): TGTGCCAGCAGCCAAGGGGTTCAGGGTCTCGCCGGGGAGCTGTTTTTT.